This paragraph reports one TCR beta chain. Germline CDR1 and CDR2: MGHDK and SYGVNS. CDR3 size: 16 residues. Germline trimming cut 6 bases from V and 5 bases from J; bases unmatched to any gene: 14. The data belong to a study of blood T cells in healthy people across ages. It was with a sample-barcoded 5' primer and a J-beta primer mix that a second PCR of roughly 7 to 12 cycles was run. TCRdb recomputed calls from the 5' RACE reads with MiXCR, one row per CDR3 protein. Of 650,000 to 1,000,000 distinct CDR3 sequences in the sample, around 50% are singletons; the top ten hold roughly 20%. Sequencing was done on a sample of blood. This sequence joins TRBV25-1 and TRBJ2-5; 8 bases line up with TRBD2. This TCR came from a man at least 80 years old in good health. DNA for the CDR3: TGTGCCAGCAGCTCACATCCACGGCGGGGGGTGGAGACCCAGTACTTC. Translation gives CASSSHPRRGVETQYF. The full variable domain, with the rest looked up from reference TRBV25-1 and TRBJ2-5, is EADIYQTPRYLVIGTGKKITLECSQTMGHDKMYWYQQDPGMELHLIHYSYGVNSTEKGDLSSESTVSRIRTEHFPLTLESARPSHTSQYLCASSSHPRRGVETQYFGPGTRLLVL.